One and the same sample provided the 5 T cell receptor beta chains below, sequenced in a study of T-cell reconstitution after alpha-beta-depleted transplantation in children. This sample's TCRbeta library carried unique molecular identifier barcodes. TCRdb independently ran MiXCR on the PCR reads; one entry per CDR3 protein. This sample has 350,000 to 450,000 distinct CDR3 sequences; around 21% occur once, and the top ten carry 3% to 4.5%. The sequenced sample was PBMCs from the stem cell graft donor, obtained from the stem cell graft. These receptors were taken from a human donor who donated a stem cell graft to a child with acute myeloid leukemia.

The gene calls are TRBV6-2 or TRBV6-3 and TRBJ2-3, with 7 bases aligning to TRBD2. From germline, CDR1 is MNHEY and CDR2 SVGEGT. The V segment lost 5 bases and the J segment 4 bases; nucleotides outside the gene matches: 9. This CDR3 has 15 amino acids. The CDR3 nucleotides are TGTGCCAGCAGTGGGGAGGGCCCCCGGCCAGATACGCAGTATTTT. Protein: CASSGEGPRPDTQYF.

The rearrangement joins TRBV13 to TRBJ2-7, with D possibly being TRBD2 (5 bases). The CDR3 has 15 residues. The germline V gene has CDR1 PRHDT and CDR2 FYEKMQ (reference sequence). Between the trimmed V and J ends, which lost 0 bases and 2 bases, there was a span of 11 bases. The CDR3 loop is CASSLGQGLTYEQYF. The CDR3, as DNA: TGTGCCAGCAGCTTAGGCCAAGGACTCACCTACGAGCAGTACTTC.

This clonotype was observed a handful of times. The chain carries TRBV12-3 or TRBV12-4 and TRBJ2-1; TRBD2 matches at 8 bases. V trimming: 8 bases; J trimming: 4 bases; junction bases outside the gene matches: 7. The CDR3 spans 14 residues. CDR3 loop: CASSGLAKYNEQFF. The CDR3 DNA reads TGTGCCAGCTCAGGACTAGCTAAATACAATGAGCAGTTCTTC.

A few counts support this clonotype. J is TRBJ2-1 and V is TRBV20-1; 9 bases are a match to TRBD2. Germline CDR1 reads DFQATT; CDR2 reads SNEGSKA (reference sequence). With 4 bases clipped from V and 9 bases from J, the junction kept 10 bases outside the gene matches. The CDR3 length is 14 residues. This CDR3 is CSATSGLAGLEQFF. In DNA form, the CDR3 reads TGCAGTGCTACCTCGGGCCTAGCGGGACTTGAGCAGTTCTTC.

Only a few counts were recorded for this clonotype. One end of the junction does not line up with germline, which may come from a read error. V and J are TRBV7-7 and TRBJ2-7; D not resolved. The CDR3 is 15 amino acids. From germline, CDR1 is SSHAT and CDR2 FNYEAQ (reference sequence). CDR3 sequence: CASSLALSSMGEQYF. The CDR3 DNA sequence: TGTGCTAGCAGCTTAGCACTCTCGAGCATGGGAGAGCAGTACTTC.